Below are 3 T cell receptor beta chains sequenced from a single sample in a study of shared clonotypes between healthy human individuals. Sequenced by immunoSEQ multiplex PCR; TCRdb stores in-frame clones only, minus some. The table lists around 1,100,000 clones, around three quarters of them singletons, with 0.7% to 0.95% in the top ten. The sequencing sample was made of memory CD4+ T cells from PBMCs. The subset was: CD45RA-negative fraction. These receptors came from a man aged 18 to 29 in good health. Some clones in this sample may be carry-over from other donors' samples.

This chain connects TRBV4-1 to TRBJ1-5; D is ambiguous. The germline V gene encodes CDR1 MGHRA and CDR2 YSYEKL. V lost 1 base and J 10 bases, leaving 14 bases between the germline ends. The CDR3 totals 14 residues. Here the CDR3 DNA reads TGCGCCAGCAGCCAAGTTTACGCAATGGTTCCCCAGCATTTT. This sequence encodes CASSQVYAMVPQHF.

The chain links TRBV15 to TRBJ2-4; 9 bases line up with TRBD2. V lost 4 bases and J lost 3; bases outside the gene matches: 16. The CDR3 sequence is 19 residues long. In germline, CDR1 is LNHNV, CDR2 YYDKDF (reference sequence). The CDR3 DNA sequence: TGTGCCACCAGCATGAGTAGCGGGAGCCACTATTGGGTCAAAAACATTCAGTACTTC. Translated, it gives CATSMSSGSHYWVKNIQYF.

The CDR3 region has the DNA TGTGCCAGCAGTTTGTGGGCTAGCGGGAGCCCTACGCAGTATTTT. It codes for CASSLWASGSPTQYF. This chain joins TRBV27 and TRBJ2-3, with 10 positions matching TRBD2. V trimming: 3 bases; J trimming: 8 bases; junction bases outside the gene matches: 8. The CDR3 is 15 amino acids. The germline CDR1 and CDR2 sequences are MNHEY and SMNVEV (reference sequence).